This T cell receptor (beta chain) was sequenced during a study of shared clonotypes between healthy human individuals. CD45RO negativity and positive selection for CCR7 defined naive CD8 cells, a population that excluded terminally differentiated effector memory CD45RA+ cells. All donors were Caucasian adults living in Nashville, Tennessee. V shed 7 bases and J shed 1 base, with 10 bases lying between them. CDR1 and CDR2 from the germline V gene are LNHDA and SQIVND (reference sequence). This CDR3 has 13 residues. Original processing methods: Filtering differed, since immunoSEQ gave only junction sequences and no quality scores. The protocol was immunoSEQ multiplex PCR, while the TCRdb copy is restricted to in-frame clones and leaves out a portion. V and J calls and clone size are given by that table; D and trimming were obtained from the DNA. The profile shows under 2,000,000 clones, 85% to 95% of them singletons.

The sample comprised naive CD8+ T cells sorted from blood. The chain uses TRBV19 and TRBJ1-1; possible D gene TRBD1, 6 bases. This receptor was obtained from a man aged 18 to 30 in good health. The DNA for the CDR3 is TGTGCCAGTAAGTGGACAGAGAACACTGAAGCTTTCTTT. It specifies CASKWTENTEAFF.